This TCR beta chain stems from a study of shared clonotypes between healthy human individuals. For the study at large: Used for every donor were three CD4 naive, three CD4 memory, two CD8 naive and one CD8 memory plate.

Naive CD8 isolation took CD45RO-negative cells positively selected for CCR7 and excluded terminally differentiated effector memory CD45RA+ cells. Trimming removed 1 base from V and 5 bases from J; junction bases left unmatched: 13. CDR3 size: 17 residues. Germline CDR1 and CDR2: SGHDN and FVKESK. Sequenced by immunoSEQ multiplex PCR; TCRdb stores in-frame clones only, minus some. The sample has hundreds of thousands of clones; approximately 96% are singletons. The sample taken for sequencing was naive CD8+ T cells sorted from blood. The TCR originated in a woman in her 30s in good health. This chain joins TRBV14 and TRBJ2-7, with 8 bases that match TRBD2. The CDR3: CASSQGIRREAADEQYF. The CDR3 nucleotides read TGTGCCAGCAGCCAAGGTATCCGGCGGGAGGCTGCAGACGAGCAGTACTTC. Looking up the rest from reference TRBV14 and TRBJ2-7 gives the full variable domain: EAGVTQFPSHSVIEKGQTVTLRCDPISGHDNLYWYRRVMGKEIKFLLHFVKESKQDESGMPNNRFLAERTGGTYSTLKVQPAELEDSGVYFCASSQGIRREAADEQYFGPGTRLTVT.